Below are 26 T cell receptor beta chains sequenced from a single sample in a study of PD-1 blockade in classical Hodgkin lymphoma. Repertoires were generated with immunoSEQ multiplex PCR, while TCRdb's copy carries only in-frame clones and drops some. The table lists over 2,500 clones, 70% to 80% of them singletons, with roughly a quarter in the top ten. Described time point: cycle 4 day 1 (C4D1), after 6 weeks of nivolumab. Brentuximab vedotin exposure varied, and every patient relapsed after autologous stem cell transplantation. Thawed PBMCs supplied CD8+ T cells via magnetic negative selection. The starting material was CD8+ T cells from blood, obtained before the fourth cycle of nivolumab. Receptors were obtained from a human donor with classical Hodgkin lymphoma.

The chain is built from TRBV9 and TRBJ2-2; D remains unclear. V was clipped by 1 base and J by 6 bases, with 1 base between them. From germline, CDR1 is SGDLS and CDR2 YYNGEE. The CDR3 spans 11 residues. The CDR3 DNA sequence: TGTGCCAGCAGCGTACCCGGGGAGCTGTTTTTT. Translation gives CASSVPGELFF.

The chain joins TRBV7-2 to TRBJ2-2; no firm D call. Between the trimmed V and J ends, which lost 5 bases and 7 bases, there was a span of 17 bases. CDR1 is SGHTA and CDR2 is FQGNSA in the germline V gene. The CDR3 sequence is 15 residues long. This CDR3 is CASSPLLDGLGELFF. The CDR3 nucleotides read TGTGCCAGCAGCCCTCTGTTGGACGGTCTCGGGGAGCTGTTTTTT.

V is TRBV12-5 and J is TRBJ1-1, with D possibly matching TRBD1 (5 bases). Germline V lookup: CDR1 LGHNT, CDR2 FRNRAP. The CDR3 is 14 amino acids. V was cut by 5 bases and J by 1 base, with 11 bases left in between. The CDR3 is CASGHGTENTEAFF. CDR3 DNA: TGTGCTAGTGGTCACGGGACGGAGAACACTGAAGCTTTCTTT. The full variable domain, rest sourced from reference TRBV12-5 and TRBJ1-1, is DARVTQTPRHKVTEMGQEVTMRCQPILGHNTVFWYRQTMMQGLELLAYFRNRAPLDDSGMPKDRFSAEMPDATLATLKIQPSEPRDSAVYFCASGHGTENTEAFFGQGTRLTVV.

CDR3 DNA: TGTGCCAGCAGCCTCGGACAGGAACATGGCTACACCTTC. The encoded protein is CASSLGQEHGYTF. This sequence joins TRBV7-3 and TRBJ1-2; 7 bases fit TRBD1. Trimming took 5 bases from V and 6 from J; bases not matched to a gene: 6. CDR1 is SGHTA and CDR2 is FQGTGA in the germline V gene. CDR3 length equals 13 residues.

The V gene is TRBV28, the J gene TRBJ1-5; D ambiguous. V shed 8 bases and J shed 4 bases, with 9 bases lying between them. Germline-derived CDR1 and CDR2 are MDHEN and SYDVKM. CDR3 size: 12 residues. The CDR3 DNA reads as TGTGCCAGCGGCGGGGATAATCAGCCCCAGCATTTT. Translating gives CASGGDNQPQHF.

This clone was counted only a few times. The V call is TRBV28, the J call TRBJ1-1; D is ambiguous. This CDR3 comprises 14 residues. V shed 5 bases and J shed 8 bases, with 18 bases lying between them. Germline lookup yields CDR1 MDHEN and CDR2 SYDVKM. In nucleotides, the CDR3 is TGTGCCAGCAGTCCTAGCACTACTTACCCCGAAGCTTTCTTT. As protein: CASSPSTTYPEAFF.

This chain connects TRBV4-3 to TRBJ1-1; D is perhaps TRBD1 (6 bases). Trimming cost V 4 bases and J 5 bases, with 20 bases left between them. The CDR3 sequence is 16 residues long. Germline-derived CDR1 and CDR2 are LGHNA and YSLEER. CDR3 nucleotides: TGCGCCAGCAGCCCGTCGACAGGAGACGCGGGAACTGAAGCTTTCTTT. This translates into CASSPSTGDAGTEAFF.

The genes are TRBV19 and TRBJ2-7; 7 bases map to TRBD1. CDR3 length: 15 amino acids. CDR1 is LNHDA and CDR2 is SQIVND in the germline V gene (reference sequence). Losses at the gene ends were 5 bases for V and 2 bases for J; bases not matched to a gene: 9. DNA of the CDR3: TGTGCCAGTAGTCCCCGACAGGGTTTAACCTACGAGCAGTACTTC. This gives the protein CASSPRQGLTYEQYF.

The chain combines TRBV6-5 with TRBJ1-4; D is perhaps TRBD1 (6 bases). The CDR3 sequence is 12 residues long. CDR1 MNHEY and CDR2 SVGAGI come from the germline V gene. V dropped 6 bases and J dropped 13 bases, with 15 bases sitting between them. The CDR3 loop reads CASRDEGHVLFF. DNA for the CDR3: TGTGCCAGCAGAGACGAGGGACACGTACTGTTTTTT.

CDR3 DNA: TGTGCCAGCAGTTACCGGGACACTGACAAGCAGTACTTC. Translated, it gives CASSYRDTDKQYF. The chain carries TRBV6-5 and TRBJ2-7; a possible D gene is TRBD1 (6 bases). Germline-derived CDR1 and CDR2 are MNHEY and SVGAGI. This CDR3 contains 13 residues. V lost 2 bases, J lost 8 bases, and 13 bases lay in between.

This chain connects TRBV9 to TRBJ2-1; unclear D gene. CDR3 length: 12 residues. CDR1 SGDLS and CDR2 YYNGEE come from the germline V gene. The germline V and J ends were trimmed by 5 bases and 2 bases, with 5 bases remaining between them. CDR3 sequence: CASSPAYNEQFF. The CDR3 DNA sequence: TGTGCCAGCAGTCCTGCCTACAATGAGCAGTTCTTC. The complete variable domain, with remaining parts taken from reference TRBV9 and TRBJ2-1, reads DSGVTQTPKHLITATGQRVTLRCSPRSGDLSVYWYQQSLDQGLQFLIQYYNGEERAKGNILERFSAQQFPDLHSELNLSSLELGDSALYFCASSPAYNEQFFGPGTRLTVL.

CDR3 sequence reads: CASSQDPGAGTGELFF. In nucleotides, the CDR3 is TGCGCCAGCAGCCAAGATCCGGGGGCGGGCACCGGGGAGCTGTTTTTT. V gene TRBV4-3 combines with J gene TRBJ2-2; D may be TRBD1 or TRBD2 (6 bases each). The CDR3 is 16 residues long. From germline, CDR1 is LGHNA and CDR2 YSLEER. V was trimmed by 0 bases and J by 4 bases, leaving 12 bases between them.

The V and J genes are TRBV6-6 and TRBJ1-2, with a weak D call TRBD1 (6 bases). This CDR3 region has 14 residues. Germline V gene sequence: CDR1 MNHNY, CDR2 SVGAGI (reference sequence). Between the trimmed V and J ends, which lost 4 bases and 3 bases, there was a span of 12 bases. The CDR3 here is CASSSRGQDYGYTF. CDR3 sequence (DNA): TGTGCCAGCAGTTCAAGGGGACAAGACTATGGCTACACCTTC.

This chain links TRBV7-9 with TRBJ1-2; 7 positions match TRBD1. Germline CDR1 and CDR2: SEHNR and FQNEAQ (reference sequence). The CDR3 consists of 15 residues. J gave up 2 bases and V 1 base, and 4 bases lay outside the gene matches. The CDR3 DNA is TGTGCCAGCAGCTTAGAGGAGGGGGCAAACTATGGCTACACCTTC. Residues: CASSLEEGANYGYTF. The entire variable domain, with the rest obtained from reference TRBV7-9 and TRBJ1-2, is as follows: DTGVSQNPRHKITKRGQNVTFRCDPISEHNRLYWYRQTLGQGPEFLTYFQNEAQLEKSRLLSDRFSAERPKGSFSTLEIQRTEQGDSAMYLCASSLEEGANYGYTFGSGTRLTVV.

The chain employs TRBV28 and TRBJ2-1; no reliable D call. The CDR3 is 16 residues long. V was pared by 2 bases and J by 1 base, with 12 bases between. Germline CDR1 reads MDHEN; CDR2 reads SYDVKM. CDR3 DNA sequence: TGTGCCAGCAGTTTACTATTTAGGCTATCCTACAATGAGCAGTTCTTC. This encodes CASSLLFRLSYNEQFF.

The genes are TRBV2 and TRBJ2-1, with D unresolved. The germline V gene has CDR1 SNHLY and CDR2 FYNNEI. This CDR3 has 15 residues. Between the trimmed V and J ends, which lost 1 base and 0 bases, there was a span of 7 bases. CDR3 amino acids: CASSEGLNSYNEQFF. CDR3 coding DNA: TGTGCCAGCAGTGAAGGCCTAAACTCCTACAATGAGCAGTTCTTC.

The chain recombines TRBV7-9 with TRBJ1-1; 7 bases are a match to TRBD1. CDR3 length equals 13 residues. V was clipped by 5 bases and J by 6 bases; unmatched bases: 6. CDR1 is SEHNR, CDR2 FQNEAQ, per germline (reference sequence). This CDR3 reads CASSRQGGAEAFF. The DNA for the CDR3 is TGTGCCAGCAGCCGACAGGGCGGCGCTGAAGCTTTCTTT.

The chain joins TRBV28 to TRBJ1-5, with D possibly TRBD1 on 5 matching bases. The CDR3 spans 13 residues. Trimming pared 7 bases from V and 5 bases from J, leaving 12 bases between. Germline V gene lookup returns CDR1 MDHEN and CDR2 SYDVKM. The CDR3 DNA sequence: TGTGCCAGCACGCACAGGTCCCATCAGCCCCAGCATTTT. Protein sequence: CASTHRSHQPQHF. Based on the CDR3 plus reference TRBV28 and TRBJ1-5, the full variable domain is DVKVTQSSRYLVKRTGEKVFLECVQDMDHENMFWYRQDPGLGLRLIYFSYDVKMKEKGDIPEGYSVSREKKERFSLILESASTNQTSMYLCASTHRSHQPQHFGDGTRLSIL.

The CDR3 DNA reads TGTGCCACCACTTTAGGGGTGGGCACTGAAGCTTTCTTT. Its protein product is CATTLGVGTEAFF. The chain carries TRBV2 and TRBJ1-1; possible D gene TRBD1, 5 bases. The CDR3 has 13 residues. Trimming stripped 10 bases from V and 4 bases from J, with 16 bases between. The germline V gene has CDR1 SNHLY and CDR2 FYNNEI.

The CDR3 here is CASSPPQGVYNEQFF. DNA of the CDR3: TGTGCCAGCAGCCCACCGCAGGGCGTATACAATGAGCAGTTCTTC. The chain couples TRBV7-9 to TRBJ2-1, with a possible D match to TRBD1 (5 bases). The length of the CDR3 is 15 residues. Trimming cost V 5 bases and J 4 bases, with 15 bases left between them. The germline gives CDR1 SEHNR, CDR2 FQNEAQ (reference sequence).

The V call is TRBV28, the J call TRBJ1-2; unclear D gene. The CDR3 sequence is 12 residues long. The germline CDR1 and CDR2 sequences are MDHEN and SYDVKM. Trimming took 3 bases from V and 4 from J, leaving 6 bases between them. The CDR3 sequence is CASSLTSYGYTF. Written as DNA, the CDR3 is TGTGCCAGCAGTTTGACTTCCTATGGCTACACCTTC.

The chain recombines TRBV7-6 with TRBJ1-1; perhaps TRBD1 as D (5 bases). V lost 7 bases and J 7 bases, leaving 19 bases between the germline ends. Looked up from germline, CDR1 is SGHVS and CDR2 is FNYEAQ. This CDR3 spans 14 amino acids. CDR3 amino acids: CASTPGEGWGEAFF. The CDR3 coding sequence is TGTGCCAGCACCCCAGGTGAGGGGTGGGGTGAAGCTTTCTTT. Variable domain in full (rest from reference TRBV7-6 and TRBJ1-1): GAGVSQSPRYKVTKRGQDVALRCDPISGHVSLYWYRQALGQGPEFLTYFNYEAQQDKSGLPNDRFSAERPEGSISTLTIQRTEQRDSAMYRCASTPGEGWGEAFFGQGTRLTVV.

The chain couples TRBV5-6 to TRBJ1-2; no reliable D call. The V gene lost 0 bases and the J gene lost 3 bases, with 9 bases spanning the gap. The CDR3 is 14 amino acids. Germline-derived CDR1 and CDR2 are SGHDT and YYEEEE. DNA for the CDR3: TGTGCCAGCAGCTTGGTAGGCGTAGACTATGGCTACACCTTC. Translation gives CASSLVGVDYGYTF.

The CDR3 spells CASAGTGNNEQFF. The CDR3 bases are TGTGCCTCCGCCGGGACAGGGAACAATGAGCAGTTCTTC. The chain recombines TRBV9 with TRBJ2-1, with 9 bases lining up with TRBD1. CDR1 is SGDLS, CDR2 YYNGEE, per germline. The length of the CDR3 is 13 residues. V shed 10 bases, J shed 5 bases, and the junction held 7 bases outside the gene matches.

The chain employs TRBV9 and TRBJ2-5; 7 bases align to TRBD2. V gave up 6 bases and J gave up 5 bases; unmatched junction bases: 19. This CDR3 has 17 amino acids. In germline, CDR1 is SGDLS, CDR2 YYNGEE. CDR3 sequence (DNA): TGTGCCAGCACAGCGGCAAGCGGCACACACGGGGGGGAGACCCAGTACTTC. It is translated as CASTAASGTHGGETQYF.

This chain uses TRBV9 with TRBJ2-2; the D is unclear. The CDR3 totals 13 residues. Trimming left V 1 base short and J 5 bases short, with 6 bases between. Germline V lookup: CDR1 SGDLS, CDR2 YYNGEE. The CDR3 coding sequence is TGTGCCAGCAGCGTAAGCAGAACCGGGGAGCTGTTTTTT. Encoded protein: CASSVSRTGELFF.